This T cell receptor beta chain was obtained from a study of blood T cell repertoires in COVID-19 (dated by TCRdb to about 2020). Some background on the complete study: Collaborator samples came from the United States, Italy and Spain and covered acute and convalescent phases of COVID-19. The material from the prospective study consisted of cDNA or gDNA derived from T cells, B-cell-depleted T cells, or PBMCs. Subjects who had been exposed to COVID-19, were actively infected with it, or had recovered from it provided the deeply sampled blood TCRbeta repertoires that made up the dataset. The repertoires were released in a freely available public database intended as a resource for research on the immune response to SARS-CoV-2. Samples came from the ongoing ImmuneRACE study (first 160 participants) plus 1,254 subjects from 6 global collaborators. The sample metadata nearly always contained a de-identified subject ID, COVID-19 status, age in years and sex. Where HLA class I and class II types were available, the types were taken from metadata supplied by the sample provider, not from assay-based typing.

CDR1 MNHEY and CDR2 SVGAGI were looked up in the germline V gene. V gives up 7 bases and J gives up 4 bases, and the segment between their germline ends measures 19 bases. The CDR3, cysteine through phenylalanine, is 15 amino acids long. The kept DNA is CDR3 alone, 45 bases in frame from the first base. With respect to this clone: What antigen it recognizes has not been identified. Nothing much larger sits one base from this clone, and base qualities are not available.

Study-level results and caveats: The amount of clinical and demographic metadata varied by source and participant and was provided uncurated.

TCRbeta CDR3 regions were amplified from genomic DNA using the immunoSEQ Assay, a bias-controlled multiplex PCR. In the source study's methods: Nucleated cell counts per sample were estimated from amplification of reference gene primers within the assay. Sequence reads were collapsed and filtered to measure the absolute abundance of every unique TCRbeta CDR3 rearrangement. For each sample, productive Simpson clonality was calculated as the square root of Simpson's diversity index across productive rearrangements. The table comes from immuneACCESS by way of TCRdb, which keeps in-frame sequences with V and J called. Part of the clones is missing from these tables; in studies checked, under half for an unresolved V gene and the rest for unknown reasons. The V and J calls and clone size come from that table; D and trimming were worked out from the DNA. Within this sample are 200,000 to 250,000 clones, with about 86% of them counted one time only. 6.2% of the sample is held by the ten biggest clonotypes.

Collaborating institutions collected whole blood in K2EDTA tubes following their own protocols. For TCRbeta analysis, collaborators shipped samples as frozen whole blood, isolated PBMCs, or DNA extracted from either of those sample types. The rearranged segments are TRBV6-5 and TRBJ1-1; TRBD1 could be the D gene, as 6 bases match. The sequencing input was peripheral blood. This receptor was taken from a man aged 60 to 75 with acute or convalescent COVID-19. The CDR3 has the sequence CASTIIRGRGTEAFF. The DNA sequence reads TGTGCCAGCACCATTATCAGGGGAAGAGGCACTGAAGCTTTCTTT.